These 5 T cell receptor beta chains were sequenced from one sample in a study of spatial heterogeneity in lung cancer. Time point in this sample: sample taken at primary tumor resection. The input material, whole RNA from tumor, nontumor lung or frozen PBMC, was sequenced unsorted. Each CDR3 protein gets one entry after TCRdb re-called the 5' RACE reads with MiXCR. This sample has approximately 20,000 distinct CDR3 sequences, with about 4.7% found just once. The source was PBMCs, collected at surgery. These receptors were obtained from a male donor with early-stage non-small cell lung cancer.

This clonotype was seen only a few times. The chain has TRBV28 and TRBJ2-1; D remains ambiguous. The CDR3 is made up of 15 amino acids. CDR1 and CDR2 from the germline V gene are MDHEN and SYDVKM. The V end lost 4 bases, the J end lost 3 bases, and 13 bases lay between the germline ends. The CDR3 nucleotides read TGTGCCAGCAGTTCCAGACGGAGAATCTACAATGAGCAGTTCTTC. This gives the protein CASSSRRRIYNEQFF.

In nucleotides, the CDR3 is TGTGCCAGCAGCTCCCCGCGGACTTTTACCGGGGAGCTGTTTTTT. Protein sequence: CASSSPRTFTGELFF. The rearrangement uses TRBV7-2 and TRBJ2-2; D perhaps matches TRBD2 (5 bases). The CDR3 is 15 amino acids. V was cut by 4 bases and J by 5 bases, with 14 bases left in between. Germline V CDR1 and CDR2: SGHTA, FQGNSA.

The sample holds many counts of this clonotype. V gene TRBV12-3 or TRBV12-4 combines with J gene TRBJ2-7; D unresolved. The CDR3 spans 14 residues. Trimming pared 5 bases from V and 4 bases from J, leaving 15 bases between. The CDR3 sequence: CASSDSGQRYEQYF. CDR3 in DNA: TGTGCCAGCAGTGATTCGGGCCAGAGATACGAGCAGTACTTC.

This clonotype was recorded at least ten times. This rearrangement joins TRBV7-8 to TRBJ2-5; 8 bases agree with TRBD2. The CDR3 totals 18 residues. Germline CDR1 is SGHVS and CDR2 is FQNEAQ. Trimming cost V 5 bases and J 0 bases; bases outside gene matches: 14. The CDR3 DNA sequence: TGTGCCAGCAGCCCACCGGCTTATACGGGAGGGCACCAAGAGACCCAGTACTTC. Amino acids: CASSPPAYTGGHQETQYF.

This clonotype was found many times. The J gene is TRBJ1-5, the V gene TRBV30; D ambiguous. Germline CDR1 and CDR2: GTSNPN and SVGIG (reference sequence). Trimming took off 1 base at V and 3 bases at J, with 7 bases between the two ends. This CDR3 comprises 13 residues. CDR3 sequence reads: CAWSGGPNQPQHF. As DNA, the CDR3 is TGTGCCTGGAGTGGCGGCCCCAATCAGCCCCAGCATTTT.